The text below deals with one T cell receptor beta chain. Profiled with immunoSEQ multiplex PCR; TCRdb holds only in-frame clones, not every one. The repertoire includes 140,000 to 150,000 clones, less than 90% of them detected once, and approximately 5.7% sits in the top ten. V lost 2 bases to trimming and J lost 4 bases; unmatched junction nucleotides: 6. Germline V gives CDR1 SGHTA, CDR2 FQGNSA. The CDR3 extends over 16 amino acids. These data come from a study of blood T cell repertoires in COVID-19. The source of this sequence is a woman aged 50 to 60 who had been exposed to COVID-19. The V and J genes are TRBV7-2 and TRBJ2-1; 9 nucleotides line up with TRBD2. The sequenced material came from PBMCs or T cells enriched from blood (not recorded which). The CDR3 spells CASSLSGGGAYNEQFF. For the CDR3, the DNA is TGTGCCAGCAGCTTAAGCGGCGGGGGGGCTTACAATGAGCAGTTCTTC.